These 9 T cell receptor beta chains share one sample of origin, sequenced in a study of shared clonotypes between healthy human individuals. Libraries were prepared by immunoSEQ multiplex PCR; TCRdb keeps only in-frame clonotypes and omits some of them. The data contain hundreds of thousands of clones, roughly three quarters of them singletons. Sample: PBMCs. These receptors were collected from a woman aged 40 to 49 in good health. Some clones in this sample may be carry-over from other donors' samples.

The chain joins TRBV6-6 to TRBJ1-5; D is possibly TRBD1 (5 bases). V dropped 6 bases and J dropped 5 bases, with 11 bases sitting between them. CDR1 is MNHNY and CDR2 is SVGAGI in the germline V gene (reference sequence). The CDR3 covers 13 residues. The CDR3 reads CASRLSRDQPQHF. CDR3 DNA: TGTGCCAGCAGGTTAAGCAGGGATCAGCCCCAGCATTTT.

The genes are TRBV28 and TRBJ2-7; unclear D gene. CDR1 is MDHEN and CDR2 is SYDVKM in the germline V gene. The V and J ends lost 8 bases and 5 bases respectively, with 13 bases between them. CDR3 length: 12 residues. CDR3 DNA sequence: TGTGCCAGCTCAAGTTCTATCGACGAGCAGTACTTC. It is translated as CASSSSIDEQYF.

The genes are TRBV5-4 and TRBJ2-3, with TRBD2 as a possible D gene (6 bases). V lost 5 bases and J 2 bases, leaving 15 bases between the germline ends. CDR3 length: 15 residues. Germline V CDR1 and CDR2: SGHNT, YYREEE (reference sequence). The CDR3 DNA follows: TGTGCCAGCAGTTCCTCGGACTACTCCACAGATACGCAGTATTTT. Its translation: CASSSSDYSTDTQYF. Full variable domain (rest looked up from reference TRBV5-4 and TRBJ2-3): ETGVTQSPTHLIKTRGQQVTLRCSSQSGHNTVSWYQQALGQGPQFIFQYYREEENGRGNFPPRFSGLQFPNYSSELNVNALELDDSALYLCASSSSDYSTDTQYFGPGTRLTVL.

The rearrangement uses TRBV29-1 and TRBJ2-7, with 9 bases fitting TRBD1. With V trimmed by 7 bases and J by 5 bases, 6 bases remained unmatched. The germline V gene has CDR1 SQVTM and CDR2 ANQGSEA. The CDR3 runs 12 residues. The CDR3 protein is CSAGRTGDEQYF. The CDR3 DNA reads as TGCAGCGCAGGGAGGACAGGGGACGAGCAGTACTTC.

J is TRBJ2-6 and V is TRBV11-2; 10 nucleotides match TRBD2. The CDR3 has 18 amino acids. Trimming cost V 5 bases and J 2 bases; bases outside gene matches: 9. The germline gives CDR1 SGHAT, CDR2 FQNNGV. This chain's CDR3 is CASSTRSGRAAGANVLTF. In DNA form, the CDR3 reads TGTGCCAGCAGCACCCGAAGCGGGAGGGCCGCTGGGGCCAACGTCCTGACTTTC.

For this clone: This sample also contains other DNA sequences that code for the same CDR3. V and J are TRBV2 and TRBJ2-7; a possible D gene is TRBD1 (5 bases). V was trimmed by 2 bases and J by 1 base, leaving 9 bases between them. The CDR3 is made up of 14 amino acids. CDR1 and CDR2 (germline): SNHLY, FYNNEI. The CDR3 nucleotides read TGTGCCAGCAGTGAACAGGGTGTATCCTACGAGCAGTACTTC. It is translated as CASSEQGVSYEQYF. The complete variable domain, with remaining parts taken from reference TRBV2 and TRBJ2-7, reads EPEVTQTPSHQVTQMGQEVILRCVPISNHLYFYWYRQILGQKVEFLVSFYNNEISEKSEIFDDQFSVERPDGSNFTLKIRSTKLEDSAMYFCASSEQGVSYEQYFGPGTRLTVT.

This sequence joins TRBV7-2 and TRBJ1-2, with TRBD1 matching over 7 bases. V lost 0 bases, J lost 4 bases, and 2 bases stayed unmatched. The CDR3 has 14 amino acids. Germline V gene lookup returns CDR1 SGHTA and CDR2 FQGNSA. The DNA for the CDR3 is TGTGCCAGCAGCTTAGCGGGACAGCCCTATGGCTACACCTTC. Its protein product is CASSLAGQPYGYTF.

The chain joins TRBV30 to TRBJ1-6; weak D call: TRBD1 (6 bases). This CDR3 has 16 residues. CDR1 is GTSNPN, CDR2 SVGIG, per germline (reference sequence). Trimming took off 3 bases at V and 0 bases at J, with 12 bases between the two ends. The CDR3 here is CAWRAQGSSYNSPLHF. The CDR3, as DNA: TGTGCCTGGAGAGCGCAGGGGAGCTCCTATAATTCACCCCTCCACTTT. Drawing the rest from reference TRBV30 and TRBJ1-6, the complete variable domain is SQTIHQWPATLVQPVGSPLSLECTVEGTSNPNLYWYRQAAGRGLQLLFYSVGIGQISSEVPQNLSASRPQDRQFILSSKKLLLSDSGFYLCAWRAQGSSYNSPLHFGNGTRLTVT.

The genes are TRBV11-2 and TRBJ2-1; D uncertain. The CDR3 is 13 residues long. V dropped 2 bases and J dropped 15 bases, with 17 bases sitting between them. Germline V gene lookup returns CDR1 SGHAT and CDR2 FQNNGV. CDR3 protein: CASSLSSPPLGFF. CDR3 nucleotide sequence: TGTGCCAGCAGCTTAAGTAGCCCCCCCCTTGGGTTCTTC.